A selection of T cell receptor beta chains follows, all from one sample in a study of CD8 T cells in ankylosing spondylitis. Each CDR3 protein is one row after TCRdb ran MiXCR on the 5' RACE reads. The sample lists around 770,000 distinct CDR3 sequences, about 10% occurring once. The sample taken for sequencing was blood, either unsorted or a sorted T cell fraction (not recorded which). These receptors were taken from a male donor with ankylosing spondylitis. Both conserved end residues are part of each CDR3. A D gene is named only where the DNA matches it firmly. Size values are once, few and many counts, or a class for expanded clones, and some rows have none.

V	J	D	length	size	DNA	CDR3
TRBV18	TRBJ2-1	NA	16	NA	TGTGCCAGCTCACCTCCGACTAGGGGGCCCTACAATGAGCAGTTCTTC	CASSPPTRGPYNEQFF
TRBV10-3	TRBJ2-2	NA	15	many	TGTGCCATCATGGTAGCTAGCGAGAACACCGGGGAGCTGTTTTTT	CAIMVASENTGELFF
TRBV5-4	TRBJ2-5	NA	15	NA	TGTGCCAGCAGCTTGAGGGTAGAGGGGGGAGAGACCCAGTACTTC	CASSLRVEGGETQYF
TRBV5-6	TRBJ1-4	TRBD1	13	NA	TGTGCCAGCAGCAGAACAGGGGAGGAAAAACTGTTTTTT	CASSRTGEEKLFF
TRBV7-9	TRBJ1-4	NA	16	many	TGTGCCAGCAGCCCCGCAACAGGGTCAGCTCATGAAAAACTGTTTTTT	CASSPATGSAHEKLFF
TRBV29-1	TRBJ1-2	NA	14	few	TGCAGCGTTGAAGACAGGGAAAAAGCCTATGGCTACACCTTC	CSVEDREKAYGYTF
TRBV11-2	TRBJ2-1	NA	15	NA	TGTGCCAGCAGCTTAGACCGGTGGGCATACAATGAGCAGTTCTTC	CASSLDRWAYNEQFF
TRBV3-1	TRBJ2-6	NA	15	NA	TGTGCCAGCAGCAAAGGGGGGCCTGGGGCCAACGTCCTGACTTTC	CASSKGGPGANVLTF
TRBV10-1	TRBJ2-5	NA	13	few	TGCGCCAGCAGTGAGTCGGCGAGAGGGGCCCAGTACTTC	CASSESARGAQYF
TRBV6-5	TRBJ2-1	NA	14	few	TGTGCCAGCAGTTACGAGGGTGAGGCCAATGAGCAGTTCTTC	CASSYEGEANEQFF
TRBV11-2	TRBJ2-1	NA	16	many	TGTGCCAGCAGCCCCGACCGTGGGAGCTCCTACAATGAGCAGTTCTTC	CASSPDRGSSYNEQFF
TRBV15	TRBJ2-7	TRBD1	15	few	TGTGCCACCAGCCCGGGGCGGGACAGGCTATACGAGCAGTACTTC	CATSPGRDRLYEQYF
TRBV18	TRBJ2-5	NA	14	few	TGTGCCAGCTCACCACCCTCGTTTCGGGAGACCCAGTACTTC	CASSPPSFRETQYF
TRBV5-6	TRBJ1-5	NA	15	few	TGTGCCAGCAGCTTGACGCCAGATAGCAATCAGCCCCAGCATTTT	CASSLTPDSNQPQHF
TRBV2	TRBJ2-2	TRBD1	17	once	TGTGCCAGAGGGATCTGGGACAGGGTGGGTGACACCGGGGAGCTGTTTTTT	CARGIWDRVGDTGELFF
TRBV20-1	TRBJ2-5	NA	13	NA	TGCAGTGCTAGTCCTTTGGGAGGCGAGACCCAGTACTTC	CSASPLGGETQYF
TRBV20-1	TRBJ1-5	NA	15	few	TGCAGTGCTAGAGATGGTGGGTGGGCCCATCAGCCCCAGCATTTT	CSARDGGWAHQPQHF
TRBV7-7	TRBJ2-5	NA	14	few	TGTGCTAGCAGCTCGGACAGATCGAAGGGTACCCAGTACTTC	CASSSDRSKGTQYF